Here is one T cell receptor beta chain with its context. The sample comes from a study of blood T cell repertoires in COVID-19. The overall study: Acute and convalescent COVID-19 specimens originated in the United States, Italy and Spain. The cDNA or gDNA used as material had been derived from T cells, B-cell-depleted T cells, or PBMCs.

Per the study methods: Amplification with reference gene primers provided the estimates of nucleated cell counts. TCRdb's copy holds only in-frame clones and misses some; the assay was immunoSEQ multiplex PCR. Clone size and V and J calls were adopted from that table, with D and trimming inferred from the DNA. The sample carries a few hundred thousand clones, over 70% recorded once. Deletions cut 6 bases from V and 8 bases from J, with 13 bases between. This CDR3 region has 13 residues. CDR1 is MNHEY and CDR2 is SVGAGI in the germline V gene. The rearrangement joins TRBV6-5 to TRBJ1-4, with no clear D. The sequencing input was peripheral blood. This TCR was sampled from a woman in her forties or fifties with acute or convalescent COVID-19. CDR3 sequence (DNA): TGTGCCAGCAGAGCCAGTTCGGAGGAAAAACTGTTTTTT. This encodes CASRASSEEKLFF.